This T cell receptor (beta chain) was observed in a study of T-cell reconstitution after alpha-beta-depleted transplantation in children. Whole-study findings and limits: At day 60, the high TCRbeta diversity found in some patients originated from recipient T cells and thymic progenitors that had survived. About two months after transplant, alpha-beta T cells reportedly came from several hundred expanded graft clones. It was newly produced T cells that mostly accounted for T-cell counts and diversity one year after transplant.

With V trimmed by 5 bases and J by 7 bases, 5 bases remained unmatched. The CDR3 runs 13 residues. Germline-derived CDR1 and CDR2 are SEHNR and FQNEAQ (reference sequence). This clonotype was seen more than once but under ten times. Antigen specificity is unknown. Molecular barcoding with unique molecular identifiers was used for the TCRbeta library. TCRdb reprocessed the PCR reads with MiXCR, giving one entry per CDR3 protein. The data hold under 250,000 distinct CDR3 sequences, with around 25% observed a single time. The origin of this receptor is a female patient aged 2-9 years who had a stem cell transplant for congenital amegakaryocytic thrombocytopenia, so the T cells may come from the graft donor. The rearrangement joins TRBV7-9 to TRBJ1-2, with 9 positions matching TRBD1. The sequencing here drew on PBMCs, mostly from graft donor cells, taken 360 days after TCRalphabeta/CD19-depleted stem cell transplant. Here the CDR3 DNA reads TGTGCCAGCAGCCGGGACAGGGAAGCTGGCTACACCTTC. Its protein product is CASSRDREAGYTF.